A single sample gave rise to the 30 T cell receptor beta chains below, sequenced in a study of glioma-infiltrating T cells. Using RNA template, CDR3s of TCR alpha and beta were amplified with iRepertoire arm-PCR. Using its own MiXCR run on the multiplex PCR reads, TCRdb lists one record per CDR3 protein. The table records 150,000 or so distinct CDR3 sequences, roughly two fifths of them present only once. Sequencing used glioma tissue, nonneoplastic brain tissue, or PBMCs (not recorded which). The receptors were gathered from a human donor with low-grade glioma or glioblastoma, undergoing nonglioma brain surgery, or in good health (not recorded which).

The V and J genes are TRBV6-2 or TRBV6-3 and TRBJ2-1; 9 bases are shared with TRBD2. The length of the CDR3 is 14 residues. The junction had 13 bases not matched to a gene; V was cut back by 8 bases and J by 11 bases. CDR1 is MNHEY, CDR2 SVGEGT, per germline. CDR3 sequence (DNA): TGTGCCAGCGGCCCTGAGCGGGAGGTGTACAAGCAGTTCTTC. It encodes CASGPEREVYKQFF.

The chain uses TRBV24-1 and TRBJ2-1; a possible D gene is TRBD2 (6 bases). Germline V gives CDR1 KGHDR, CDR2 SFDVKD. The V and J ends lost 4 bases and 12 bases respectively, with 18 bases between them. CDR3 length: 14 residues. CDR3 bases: TGTGCCACCAGTGACGCGGGACTCCCCCTTAGGCAGTTCTTC. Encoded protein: CATSDAGLPLRQFF.

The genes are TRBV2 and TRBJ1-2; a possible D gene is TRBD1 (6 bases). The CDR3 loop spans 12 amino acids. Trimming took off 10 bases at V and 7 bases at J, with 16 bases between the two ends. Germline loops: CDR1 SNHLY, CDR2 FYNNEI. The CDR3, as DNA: TGTGCCATCGATGACGCGGGGGCTGGCTACACCTTC. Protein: CAIDDAGAGYTF.

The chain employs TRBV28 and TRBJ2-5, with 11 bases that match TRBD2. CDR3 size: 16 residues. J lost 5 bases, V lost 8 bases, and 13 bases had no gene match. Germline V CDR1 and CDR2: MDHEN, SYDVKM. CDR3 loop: CASWSSGGQDAETQYF. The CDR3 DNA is TGTGCCAGCTGGTCTAGCGGGGGGCAAGATGCGGAGACCCAGTACTTC.

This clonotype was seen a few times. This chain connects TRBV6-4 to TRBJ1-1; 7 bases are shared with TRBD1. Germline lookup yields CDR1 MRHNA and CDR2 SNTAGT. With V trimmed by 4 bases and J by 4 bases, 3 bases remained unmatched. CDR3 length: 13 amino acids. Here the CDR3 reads CASSADRATEAFF. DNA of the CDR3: TGTGCCAGCAGTGCCGACAGGGCCACTGAAGCTTTCTTT.

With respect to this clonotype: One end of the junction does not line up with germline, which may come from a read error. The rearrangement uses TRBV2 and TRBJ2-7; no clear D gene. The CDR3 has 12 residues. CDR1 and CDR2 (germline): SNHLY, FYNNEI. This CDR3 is CASATSSYGQYF. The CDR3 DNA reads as TGTGCCAGCGCGACGAGCTCCTACGGGCAGTACTTC. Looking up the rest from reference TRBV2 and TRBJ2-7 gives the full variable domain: EPEVTQTPSHQVTQMGQEVILRCVPISNHLYFYWYRQILGQKVEFLVSFYNNEISEKSEIFDDQFSVERPDGSNFTLKIRSTKLEDSAMYFCASATSSYGQYFGPGTRLTVT.

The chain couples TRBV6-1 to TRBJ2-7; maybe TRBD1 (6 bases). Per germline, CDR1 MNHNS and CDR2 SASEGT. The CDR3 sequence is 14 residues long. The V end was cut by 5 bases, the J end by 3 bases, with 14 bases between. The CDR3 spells CASSRNRANYEQYF. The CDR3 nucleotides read TGTGCCAGCAGTCGGAACAGGGCGAACTACGAGCAGTACTTC.

This CDR3 is CASSPRAASSVEPQHF. In nucleotides, the CDR3 is TGTGCCAGCTCACCACGGGCTGCGTCTTCGGTTGAGCCCCAGCATTTT. This rearrangement joins TRBV6-1 to TRBJ1-5; no definite D call. This CDR3 is 16 amino acids long. Trimming removed 8 bases at V and 8 bases at J, with 25 bases between. The germline CDR1 and CDR2 sequences are MNHNS and SASEGT.

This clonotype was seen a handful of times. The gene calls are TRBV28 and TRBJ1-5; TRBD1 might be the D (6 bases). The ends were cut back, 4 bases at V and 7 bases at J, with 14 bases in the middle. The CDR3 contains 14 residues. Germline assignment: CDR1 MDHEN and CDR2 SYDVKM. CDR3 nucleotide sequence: TGTGCCAGCAGTTCGCCGGGGGGCGGACAGCCCCAGCATTTT. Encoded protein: CASSSPGGGQPQHF.

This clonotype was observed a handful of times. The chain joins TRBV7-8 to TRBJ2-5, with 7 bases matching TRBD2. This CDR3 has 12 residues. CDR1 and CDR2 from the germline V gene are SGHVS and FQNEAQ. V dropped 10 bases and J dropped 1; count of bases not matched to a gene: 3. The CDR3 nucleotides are TGTGCCACCACGGGAGGCCAAGAGACCCAGTACTTC. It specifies CATTGGQETQYF.

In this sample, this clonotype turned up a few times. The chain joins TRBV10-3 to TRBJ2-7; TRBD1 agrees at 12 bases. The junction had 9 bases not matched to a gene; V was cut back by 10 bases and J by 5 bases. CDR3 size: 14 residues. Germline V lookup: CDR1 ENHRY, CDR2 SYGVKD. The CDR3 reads CATYGTGGEHEQYF. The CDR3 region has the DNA TGTGCCACGTACGGGACAGGGGGCGAACACGAGCAGTACTTC.

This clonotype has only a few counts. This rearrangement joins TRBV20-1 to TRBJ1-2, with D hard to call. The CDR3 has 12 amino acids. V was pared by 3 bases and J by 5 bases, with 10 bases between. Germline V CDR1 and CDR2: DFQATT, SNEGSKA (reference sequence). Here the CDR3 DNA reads TGCAGTGCTAGTTCGTACGCTTATGGCTACACCTTC. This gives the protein CSASSYAYGYTF.

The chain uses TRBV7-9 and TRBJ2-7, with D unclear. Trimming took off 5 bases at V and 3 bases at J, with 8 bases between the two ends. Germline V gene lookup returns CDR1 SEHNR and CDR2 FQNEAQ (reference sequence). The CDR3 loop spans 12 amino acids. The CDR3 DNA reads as TGTGCCAGCAGCCTAGAGGTCTACGAGCAGTACTTC. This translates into CASSLEVYEQYF.

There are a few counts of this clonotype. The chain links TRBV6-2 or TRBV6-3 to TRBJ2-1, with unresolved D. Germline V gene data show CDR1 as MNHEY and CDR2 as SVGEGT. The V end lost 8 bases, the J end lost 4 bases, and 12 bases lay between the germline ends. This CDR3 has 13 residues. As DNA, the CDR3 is TGTGCCAGCGGGCAAATGTCGTACAATGAGCAGTTCTTC. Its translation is CASGQMSYNEQFF.

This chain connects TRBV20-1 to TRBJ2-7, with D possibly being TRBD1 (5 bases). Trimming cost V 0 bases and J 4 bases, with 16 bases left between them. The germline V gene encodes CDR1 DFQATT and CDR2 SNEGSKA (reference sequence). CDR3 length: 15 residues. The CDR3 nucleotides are TGCAGTGCTAGAGATGGGGCAGGGAAAGTTTACGAGCAGTACTTC. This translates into CSARDGAGKVYEQYF.

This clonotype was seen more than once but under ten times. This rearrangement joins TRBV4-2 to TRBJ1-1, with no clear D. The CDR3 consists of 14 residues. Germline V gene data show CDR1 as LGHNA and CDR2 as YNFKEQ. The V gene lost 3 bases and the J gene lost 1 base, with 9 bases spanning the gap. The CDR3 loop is CASSQGYENTEAFF. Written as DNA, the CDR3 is TGTGCCAGCAGCCAGGGATACGAGAACACTGAAGCTTTCTTT.

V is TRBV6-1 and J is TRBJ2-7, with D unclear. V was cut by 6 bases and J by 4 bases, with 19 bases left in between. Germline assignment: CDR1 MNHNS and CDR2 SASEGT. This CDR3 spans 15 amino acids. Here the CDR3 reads CASRYLPAESYEQYF. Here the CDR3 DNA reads TGTGCCAGCAGATATCTTCCCGCGGAGTCTTACGAGCAGTACTTC.

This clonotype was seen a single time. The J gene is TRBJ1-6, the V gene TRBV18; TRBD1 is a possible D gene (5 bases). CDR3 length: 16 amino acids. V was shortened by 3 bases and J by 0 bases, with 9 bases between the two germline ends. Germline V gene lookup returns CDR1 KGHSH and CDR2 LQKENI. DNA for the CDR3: TGTGCCAGCTCACCGACAGAATACTCCTATAATTCACCCCTCCACTTT. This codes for CASSPTEYSYNSPLHF.

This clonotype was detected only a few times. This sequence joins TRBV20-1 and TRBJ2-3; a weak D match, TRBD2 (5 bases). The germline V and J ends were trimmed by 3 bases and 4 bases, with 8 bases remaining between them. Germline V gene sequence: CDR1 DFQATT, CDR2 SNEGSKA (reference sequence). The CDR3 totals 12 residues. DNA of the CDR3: TGCAGTGCTAGTCTCGGGGCAGATACGCAGTATTTT. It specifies CSASLGADTQYF.

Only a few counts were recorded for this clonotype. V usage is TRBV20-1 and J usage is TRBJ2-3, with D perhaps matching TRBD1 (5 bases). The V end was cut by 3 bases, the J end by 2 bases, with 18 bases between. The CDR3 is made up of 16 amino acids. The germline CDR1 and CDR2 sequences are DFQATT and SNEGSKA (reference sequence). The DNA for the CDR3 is TGCAGTGCTAGGGGGCCACCAGGTTGGTCCACAGATACGCAGTATTTT. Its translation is CSARGPPGWSTDTQYF.

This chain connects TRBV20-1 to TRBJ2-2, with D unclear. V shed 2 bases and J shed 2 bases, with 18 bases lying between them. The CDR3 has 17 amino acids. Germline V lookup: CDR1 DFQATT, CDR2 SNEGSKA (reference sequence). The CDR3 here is CSARPLGLYDNTGELFF. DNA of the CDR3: TGCAGTGCTAGACCACTTGGGCTCTATGATAACACCGGGGAGCTGTTTTTT.

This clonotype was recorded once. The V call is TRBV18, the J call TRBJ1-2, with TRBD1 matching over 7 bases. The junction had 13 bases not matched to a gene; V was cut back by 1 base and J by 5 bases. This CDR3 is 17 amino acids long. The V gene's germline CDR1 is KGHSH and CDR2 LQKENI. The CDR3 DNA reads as TGTGCCAGCTCACCACTGTCGTTTTATGGACAGGAATATGGCTACACCTTC. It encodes CASSPLSFYGQEYGYTF.

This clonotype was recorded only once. The CDR3 DNA sequence: TGCGCCAGCAGCCTACTACCGGGACTCCAAAGGGAGCAGTTCTTC. It specifies CASSLLPGLQREQFF. V is TRBV4-1 and J is TRBJ2-1, with D maybe TRBD2 (6 bases). Trimming shortened V by 4 bases and J by 10 bases, and 20 bases separated the two germline ends. Germline CDR1 MGHRA, CDR2 YSYEKL. CDR3 length: 15 residues.

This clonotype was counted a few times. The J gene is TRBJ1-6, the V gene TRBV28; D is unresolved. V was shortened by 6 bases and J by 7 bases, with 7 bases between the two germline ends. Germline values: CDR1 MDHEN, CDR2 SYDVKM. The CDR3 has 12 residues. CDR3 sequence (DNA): TGTGCCAGCAGAGGACCGAATTCACCCCTCCACTTT. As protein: CASRGPNSPLHF. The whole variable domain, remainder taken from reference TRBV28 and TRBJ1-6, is DVKVTQSSRYLVKRTGEKVFLECVQDMDHENMFWYRQDPGLGLRLIYFSYDVKMKEKGDIPEGYSVSREKKERFSLILESASTNQTSMYLCASRGPNSPLHFGNGTRLTVT.

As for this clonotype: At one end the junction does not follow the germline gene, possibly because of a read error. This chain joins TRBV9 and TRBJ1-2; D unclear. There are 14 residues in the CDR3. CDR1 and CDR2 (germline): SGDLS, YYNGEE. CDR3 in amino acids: CASSGTSSHTTQKF. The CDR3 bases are TGTGCCAGCAGCGGGACCAGCTCACACACCACTCAAAAATTC.

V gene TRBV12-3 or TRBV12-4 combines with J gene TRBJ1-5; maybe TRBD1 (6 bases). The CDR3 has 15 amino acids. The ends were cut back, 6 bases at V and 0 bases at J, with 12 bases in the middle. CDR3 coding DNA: TGTGCCAGCAGCCTGACAGGAAGTAGCAATCAGCCCCAGCATTTT. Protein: CASSLTGSSNQPQHF.

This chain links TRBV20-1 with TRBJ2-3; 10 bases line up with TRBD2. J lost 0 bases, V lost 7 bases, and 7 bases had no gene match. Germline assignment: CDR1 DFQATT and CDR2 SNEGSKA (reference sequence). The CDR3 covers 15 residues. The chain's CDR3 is CSGSGLADSTDTQYF. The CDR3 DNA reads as TGCAGTGGCAGCGGACTAGCGGATAGCACAGATACGCAGTATTTT.

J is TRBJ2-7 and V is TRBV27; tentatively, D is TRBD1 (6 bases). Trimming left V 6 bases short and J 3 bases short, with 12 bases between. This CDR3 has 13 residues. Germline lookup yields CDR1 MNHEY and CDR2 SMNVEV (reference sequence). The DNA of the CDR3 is TGTGCCAGCAGAAGAGAGACAGGCTACGAGCAGTACTTC. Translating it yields CASRRETGYEQYF.

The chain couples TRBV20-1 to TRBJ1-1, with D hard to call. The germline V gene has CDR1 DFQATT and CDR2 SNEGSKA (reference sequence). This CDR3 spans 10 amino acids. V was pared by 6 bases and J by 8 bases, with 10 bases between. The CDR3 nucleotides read TGCAGTGCCTCGGACCCCGAAGCTTTCTTT. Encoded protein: CSASDPEAFF.

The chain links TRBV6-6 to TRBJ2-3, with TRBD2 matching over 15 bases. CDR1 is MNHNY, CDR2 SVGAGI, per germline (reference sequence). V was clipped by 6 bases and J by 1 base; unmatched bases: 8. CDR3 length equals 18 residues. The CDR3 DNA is TGTGCCAGCAGCCGTGGACTAGCGGGAGGGCCGCGCACAGATACGCAGTATTTT. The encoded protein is CASSRGLAGGPRTDTQYF.